This T cell receptor beta chain was profiled in a study of cytomegalovirus exposure and HLA in healthy donors (TCRdb year 2017). Looking at the study overall: An earlier analysis of approximately 600 of the donors reported approximately 300 Gb of sequence data and roughly 110 million unique TCR beta sequences from roughly 200 million T cells. Rather than using new phenotypic data, the later analysis identified candidate immune exposures from TCR beta sequences and from how often those sequences occurred across donors. In an earlier analysis of about 590 of the donors, high-throughput TCR beta sequencing was used to judge whether each TCR beta V gene segment behaved as functional or pseudogenic. The T cell repertoires of 666 subjects were profiled by immunosequencing and related to cytomegalovirus serostatus. To study patterns of TCR occurrence, a later analysis re-analyzed previously published TCR beta repertoires from around 700 donors and added high-resolution HLA genotyping. All discovery cohort repertoires had been generated on a single sequencing platform. An early release covering 550 to 700 HLA-typed donors comprised 250 to 350 gigabases of sequencing data and about 90 million unique TCR sequences. Typing coverage varied by locus: about 620-640 donors for A, B, C, DRB1 and DQB1; approximately 520 for DQA1; over 600 for DPA1; approximately 470 for DPB1. Several DR-DQ haplotypes were handled as single units for association and clustering because linkage in the cohort was strong. Besides the first cohort of 666 subjects, a separate validation cohort made up of 120 or so different subjects was used. Both class I and class II loci were covered by HLA typing, at four-digit resolution. The study was designed to test whether signatures of past pathogen exposure could be identified by cataloging public T cell receptors. Of the roughly 400 genotyped donors, 81% were placed in the genetic ancestry cluster associated with self-reported Caucasian donors. Among some 400 genotyped donors of the cohort, an average of approximately 250,000 unique TCR beta nucleotide sequences were sequenced per donor, roughly a sixth of them non-productive. Genome-wide SNP genotypes for about 65% of the roughly 700 donors were used in a later genetic analysis, which treated that subset as a discovery cohort. Donor age, sex, ethnicity and CMV serostatus were compiled together with the repertoire data. The study combined high-throughput TCR immunosequencing, statistical association of individual TCRs with disease status, and machine learning to predict cytomegalovirus infection status. Results and caveats for the whole study, not just this receptor: The 87-base-pair reads could not distinguish some IMGT-functional V segments, including TRBV6-2 and TRBV6-3, so those segments were excluded. Linkage disequilibrium might explain the correlated functional status among segregating V segments, but an unknown experimental factor could not be ruled out. In this cohort, only TCR beta chains were sequenced, and detectable features were limited by the absence of alpha or paired-chain data. A later genetic analysis reported fewer N-insertions in productive TCRs among donors in an Asian-associated ancestry cluster than the roughly 640-donor mean. The authors suggested that the approach could potentially be generalized to other disease states and immunological phenotypes. Because HLA typing was missing for some donors at each locus, association tests included only the typed subset. A later analysis found that TCR association rates varied across HLA loci, with DRB1 alleles showing the most associated TCRs and HLA-C alleles the fewest. In an earlier analysis of some 640 of the donors, most TCR beta V segments were observed in productive rearrangements about 90% or about 30% of the time, broadly matching IMGT annotations. A further reported finding was that TCR beta sequences accurately predicted the HLA-A and HLA-B alleles for most subjects in the first cohort. Compared with equally common non-associated chains, HLA-associated TCR beta chains in a later analysis were more clonally expanded and had lower generation probabilities. Specific HLA alleles were associated with over 15,000 TCR beta sequences at a false discovery rate of 0.05 in a later analysis. The earlier analysis of some 540 of the donors excluded roughly 17 rarely observed V segments, including chromosome 9 orphons, because counts were too low. A later analysis reported that several top co-occurrence clusters appeared linked to parvovirus B19, influenza, CMV and Epstein-Barr virus. A group of highly shared sequence variants was considered likely to be a technical artifact of the sequencing pipeline. Most CMV-associated TCR beta chains appeared to be HLA-restricted in a later analysis, and the HLA associations seemed to be driven largely by CMV exposure. V-gene and J-gene trimming of TCR beta chains was associated with a missense DCLRE1C variant in a later genetic analysis, and the association was replicated in an independent cohort. For the cohort, immune exposure information was limited to CMV serostatus. When HLA alleles, especially DR and DQ, strongly co-occurred, attributing TCR associations to individual alleles was difficult. Roughly uniform sequencing depth across donors was assumed in presence/absence analyses, although this assumption may not hold. The classifier was reported to diagnose cytomegalovirus status with high specificity and sensitivity in both the original cohort and the validation cohort. Three of the identified cytomegalovirus-associated TCR beta chains were confirmed in vitro to be specific for cytomegalovirus antigens. Most TCR sequences were seen in very few donors, while some public TCRs were found in many individuals. The study gave a list of under 200 TCR beta chains associated with cytomegalovirus.

The library was obtained by the immunoSEQ multiplex PCR assay. A mixture of 60 forward primers for TCR Vbeta segments and 13 reverse primers for TCR Jbeta segments was used in the multiplex PCR. A multiplex PCR assay on genomic DNA amplified the CDR3 region of rearranged TCR beta genes. The amplified TCR beta libraries were sequenced on the Illumina HiSeq System as 87-base-pair reads. Processing in the source paper ran as follows. A later analysis tallied roughly 76 million unique TCR beta chains across the 610 or so repertoires, and approximately 12 million of those chains were shared by two or more donors. A nearest-neighbor algorithm error-corrected the raw reads and collapsed the reads into unique sequences, merging closely related sequences to remove PCR and sequencing errors. Alignment of CDR3 sequences to IMGT reference sequences was used to assign V, D and J gene segments. Each retained sequence needed at least a six-nucleotide match to both a V gene segment and a J gene segment. Rearrangements were called productive when the CDR3 lacked stop codons and stayed in frame with V and J; all others were non-productive. CDR3 was defined by IMGT convention, running from the second conserved V-encoded cysteine to the conserved J-encoded phenylalanine. In an earlier analysis of around 600 of the donors, sequences lacking an unambiguous match to a single V gene segment were excluded. An earlier analysis of some 610 of the donors called V segments functional above 56.7% productive rearrangements and segregating when the between-donor standard deviation exceeded 5%. A statistical classification framework was built to diagnose cytomegalovirus status from the catalog of TCR beta chain sequences. In a later analysis, TCR nucleotide sequences were compared against IMGT/GENE-DB human TR gene sequences so that V and J genes could be assigned. Using the TCRdist pipeline, a later analysis assigned CDR3 sequences along with most-parsimonious VDJ recombination scenarios. In a later analysis, each TCR beta chain was defined by its CDR3 amino acid sequence together with its V-gene family, and reads without a unique V-gene family were excluded. To address suspected cross-contamination and a sequencing artifact, a later analysis removed several hundred highly shared, low-generation-probability nucleotide sequences. In a later analysis, a clonal expansion index for each public chain was calculated from normalized within-repertoire ranks of inferred template counts. In a later analysis, generation probabilities were computed with a VDJ recombination model fitted to out-of-frame rearrangements, and the resulting probabilities were checked against IGoR. A later analysis scored TCR-TCR, TCR-HLA and TCR-CMV co-occurrence with hypergeometric tests, applying a repertoire-size bias correction to TCR pairs. False discovery rates were estimated in a later analysis by permuting HLA or CMV assignments 20 times. In a later analysis, co-occurring TCRs were grouped using DBSCAN, with TCRdist sequence similarity added in when clustering inside HLA-allele-positive subsets. Repertoires with fewer than 30,000 or more than 120,000 public chains, plus five repertoires with anomalous nucleotide sharing, were excluded from co-occurrence clustering. TCRdb's version of the immuneACCESS table is confined to in-frame rearrangements and falls short of the full clone set. An unresolved V gene accounts for under half of the shortfall where checked; the remainder is of unknown origin. V and J calls and clone size are those listed in that table; D and trimming were worked out from the DNA. The sample profile shows 150,000 to 200,000 clones; roughly 89% of them were found once. The ten largest clones add up to approximately 0.85% of the sample.

The cohort comprised some 730 healthy bone marrow donors. At the time of sampling, every cohort member was nominally healthy, though immune exposures that went unrecorded were likely present. The donor tested CMV seronegative and was one of the 352 seronegative cohort members. A peripheral blood sample was collected from each donor, and TCR beta sequencing was performed on peripheral blood mononuclear cells. The Qiagen DNeasy Blood Extraction Kit was used to extract genomic DNA from the blood cell samples. In the case of this clone: The antigen it recognizes is unknown. No base quality values were provided; no much bigger clone lies one nucleotide off.

V drops 1 base and J drops 3 bases, leaving 12 bases in between. The CDR3 covers 16 residues, taking in both the cysteine and the phenylalanine. The retained sequence is limited to the CDR3, 48 bases, with the frame set at the first base. CDR1 is given as MNHEY and CDR2 as SVGAGI, both from the germline V gene. The chain uses TRBV6-5 and TRBJ2-2; no D segment can be confidently identified. Sequencing was carried out using PBMCs. This clonotype was sampled from a woman aged 25-40 years in good health and CMV-seronegative. CDR3 loop: CASSYWFSTYTGELFF. The DNA sequence follows: TGTGCCAGCAGTTACTGGTTTTCTACCTACACCGGGGAGCTGTTTTTT.